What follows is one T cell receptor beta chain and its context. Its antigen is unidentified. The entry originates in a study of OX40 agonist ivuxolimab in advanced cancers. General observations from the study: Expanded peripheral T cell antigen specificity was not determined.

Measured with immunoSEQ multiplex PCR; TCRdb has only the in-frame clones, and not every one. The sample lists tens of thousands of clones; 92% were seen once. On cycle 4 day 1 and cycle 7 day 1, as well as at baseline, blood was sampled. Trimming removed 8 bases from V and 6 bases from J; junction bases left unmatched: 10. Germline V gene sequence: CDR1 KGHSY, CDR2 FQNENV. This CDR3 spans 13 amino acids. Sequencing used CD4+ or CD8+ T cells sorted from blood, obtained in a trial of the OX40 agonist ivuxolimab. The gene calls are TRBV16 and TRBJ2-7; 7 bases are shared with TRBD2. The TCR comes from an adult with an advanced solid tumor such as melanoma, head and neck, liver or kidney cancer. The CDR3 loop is CASQRGRGGEQYF. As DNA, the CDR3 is TGTGCCAGCCAACGGGGACGCGGGGGCGAGCAGTACTTC. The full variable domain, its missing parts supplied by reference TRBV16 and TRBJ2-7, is GEEVAQTPKHLVRGEGQKAKLYCAPIKGHSYVFWYQQVLKNEFKFLISFQNENVFDETGMPKERFSAKCLPNSPCSLEIQATKLEDSAVYFCASQRGRGGEQYFGPGTRLTVT.